The source of this T cell receptor beta chain is a study of a mutant IDH1 vaccine in newly diagnosed glioma. Study-level background: At week 47 came visit V13, while visit V12 had come at week 35.

A remark on this clone: What it binds is not known.

CDR3 size: 14 residues. Between the trimmed V and J ends, which lost 9 bases and 2 bases, there was a span of 14 bases. The germline CDR1 and CDR2 sequences are MNHEY and SMNVEV (reference sequence). Time point here: week 47, end of study. The vaccine gave 300 ug of a 20-mer mutant IDH1 peptide subcutaneously per dose. Findings of the study overall: Altogether, almost 95% of patients exhibited vaccine-induced immune responses.

Here immunoSEQ multiplex PCR was the method, and the copy in TCRdb shows in-frame clones only, minus some. The sample shows approximately 12,000 clones, approximately 85% of them seen only once. This clonotype was sampled from a man aged 25 to 40 with glioma. The chain joins TRBV27 to TRBJ2-1; TRBD1 is a possible D gene (5 bases). This specimen was PBMCs, taken from a glioma patient whose treatment included an IDH1 peptide vaccine. DNA for the CDR3: TGTGCCAGTAAGACAGCTGGGACCTACAATGAGCAGTTCTTC. Encoded protein: CASKTAGTYNEQFF.